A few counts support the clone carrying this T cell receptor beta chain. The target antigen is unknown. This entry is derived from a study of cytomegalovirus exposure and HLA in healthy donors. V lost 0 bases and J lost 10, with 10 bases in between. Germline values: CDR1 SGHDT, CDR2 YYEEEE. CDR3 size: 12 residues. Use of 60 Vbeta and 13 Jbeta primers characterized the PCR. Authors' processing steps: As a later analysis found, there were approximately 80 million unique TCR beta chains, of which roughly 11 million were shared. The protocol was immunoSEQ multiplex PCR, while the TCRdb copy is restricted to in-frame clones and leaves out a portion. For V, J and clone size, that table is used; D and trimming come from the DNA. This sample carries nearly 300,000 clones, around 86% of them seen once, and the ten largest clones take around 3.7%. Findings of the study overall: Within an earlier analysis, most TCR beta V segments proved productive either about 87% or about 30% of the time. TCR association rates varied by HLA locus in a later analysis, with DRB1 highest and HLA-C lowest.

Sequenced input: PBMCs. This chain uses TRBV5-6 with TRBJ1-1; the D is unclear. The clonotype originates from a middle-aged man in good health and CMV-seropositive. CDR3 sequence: CASSLGTVVAFF. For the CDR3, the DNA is TGTGCCAGCAGCTTGGGGACTGTCGTAGCTTTCTTT.